This T cell receptor beta chain originates from a study of shared clonotypes between healthy human individuals. Study information: The cohort had two women and a few men, ages 18 to 49. Findings and caveats of the study: Blood was the only sampled material, and tissue repertoires likely differ. Rarefaction gave evidence that sorted-subset sequencing remained incomplete despite large depth.

CD8 cells regarded as naive lacked CD45RO, were positively chosen for CCR7, and omitted terminally differentiated effector memory CD45RA+ cells. The donor cohort consisted entirely of Caucasian adults residing in Nashville, Tennessee. A single count supports this clone. The antigen remains undetermined. Clones were sequenced by immunoSEQ multiplex PCR, and TCRdb holds only the in-frame ones, with some missing. The sample holds millions of clones, 85% to 95% seen once. What was sequenced was naive CD8+ T cells sorted from blood. This TCR was recovered from a man younger than 35 in good health.

Written as DNA, the CDR3 is TGTGCCACGCAGGGAGACACCGGGGAGCTGTTTTTT. This sequence encodes CATQGDTGELFF. The V gene is TRBV27, the J gene TRBJ2-2; D is possibly TRBD1 or TRBD2 (5 bases each). The CDR3 contains 12 residues. Germline assignment: CDR1 MNHEY and CDR2 SMNVEV (reference sequence). Trimming pared 10 bases from V and 3 bases from J, leaving 9 bases between.